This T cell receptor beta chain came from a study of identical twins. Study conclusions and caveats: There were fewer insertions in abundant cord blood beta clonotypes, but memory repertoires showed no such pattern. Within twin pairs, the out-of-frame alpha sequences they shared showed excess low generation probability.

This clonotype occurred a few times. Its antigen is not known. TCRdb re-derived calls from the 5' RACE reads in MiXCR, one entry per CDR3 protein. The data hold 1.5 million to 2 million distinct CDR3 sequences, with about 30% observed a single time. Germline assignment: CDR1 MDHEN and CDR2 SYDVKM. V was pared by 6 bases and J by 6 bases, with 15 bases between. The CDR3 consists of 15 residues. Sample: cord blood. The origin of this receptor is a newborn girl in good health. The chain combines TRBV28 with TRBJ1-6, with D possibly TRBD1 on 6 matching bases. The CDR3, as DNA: TGTGCCAGCAGCGCTTACAGGGTTCGTAATTCACCCCTCCACTTT. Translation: CASSAYRVRNSPLHF.